This TCR beta chain was sequenced in a study of identical twins (dated by TCRdb to 2016 to 2017). At the level of the whole study: TCR alpha and beta repertoires from monozygotic twins, unrelated adults of various ages and cord blood were deep-sequenced to test whether fetal clonotypes persist. To rule out contamination, the twin experiments were replicated at different times with different library preparation protocols.

The protocol used for the library was 5' RACE. TCRdb names Illumina HiSeq 2000 as the instrument used. Template switching introduced a universal primer binding site; the final cDNA contained a unique molecular identifier, enabling accurate counting of TCR cDNA molecules. Specific primers in the conserved constant-segment region were used to synthesize first-strand cDNA for the TCR alpha and beta chains. To control for contamination, each cDNA library was double barcoded with a SMART-Mk sample barcode plus Illumina barcodes. Two successive PCR steps introduced TruSeq adapter sequences along with Illumina sample barcodes. TCR alpha and beta cDNA libraries were sequenced on the Illumina HiSeq platform with custom primers. As for the authors' bioinformatics: MiGEC was used to process raw reads and extract unique molecular identifiers, and MiXCR was used to find CDR3 positions. Recombination models were inferred per individual with the repgenHMM and IGoR tools using an EM algorithm. Shared clonotype analysis was performed with the tcR package in R, normalizing sharing by the product of cloneset sizes. Out-of-frame nonproductive sequences were analyzed to study raw recombination free of thymic and clonal selection effects. TCRdb reworked the public reads: Q25 trimming with fastp, MiXCR clone assembly, productive beta chains retained. Every distinct CDR3 protein forms one entry, paired with its most common genes and DNA. These V and J calls are TCRdb output, not the study's own analysis. The table for this sample lists a few hundred thousand distinct CDR3 sequences; 6.5% to 9.5% of them were counted only once. 3% of the sample goes to the ten largest clones.

Trimming removed 6 bases from V and 5 bases from J; the gene matches leave 4 bases unexplained. Inclusive of the bounding cysteine and phenylalanine, the CDR3 is 12 residues long. Of the read, only the CDR3 DNA is kept; its 36 bases are in frame from base 1. Via the germline V gene (reference sequence), CDR1 is SGHKS and CDR2 YYEKEE. Points the paper makes about the study in general: Abundant cord blood beta clonotypes carried fewer insertions; young adult naive repertoires showed a weaker similar trend, while memory repertoires showed none. Conclusions relied on cross-sectional statistical analysis, since the same donors could not be followed over many years. The excess sharing between twins in beta out-of-frame sequences was weaker because fewer shared sequences reduced the signal-to-noise ratio. Compared with coincidental sharing between unrelated individuals, out-of-frame TCR alpha sequences shared between twins had an excess of sequences with low generation probability. Invariant T cells such as MAIT and iNKT could partly confound zero-insertion analyses, although diverse VJ usage argued against such confounding for most clonotypes. In monozygotic twins, out-of-frame TCR alpha sharing was systematically underestimated by recombination models, although the models agreed with sharing between unrelated individuals.

This clonotype appeared a few times. Its antigen is currently not known. It has no much larger one-base neighbor in the sample; base qualities were not kept. Every donor in the study was a healthy Caucasian. Three pairs of female monozygotic twins, all aged about 18 to 30 years, were included in the twin cohort. CD4+ and CD8+ T cell populations were isolated with positive isolation kits from Invitrogen. This sample also appeared in a second study, on yellow fever vaccine responses in identical twins. The second study reports: The T cell response to vaccination in identical twins was reported by the authors to appear partly convergent and partly personalized. In the study, vaccine-responding T cell clones were precisely tracked in identical twins.

Sequencing input: CD8+ T cells sorted from blood. The V and J genes are TRBV5-5 and TRBJ2-5; 7 of the junction bases match TRBD2. The clonotype was recovered from a woman aged 18-29 years in good health. The DNA reads TGTGCCAGCATGACTAGCAGGGAGACCCAGTACTTC. The translation is CASMTSRETQYF.